Listed below are T cell receptor beta chains from one sample, sequenced in a study of identical twins. Via MiXCR, TCRdb re-called the 5' RACE reads, giving one row per CDR3 protein. The sample shows about 520,000 distinct CDR3 sequences, less than 25% of them seen only once. This sample also appeared in a second study, on T cells expressing NK-cell markers.

Sequenced sample: CD4+ T cells sorted from blood. These receptors came from a woman aged 18-29 years in good health. CDR3s include the opening cysteine and the closing phenylalanine or tryptophan. The order of the fields is J gene, clone size, D gene, V gene, CDR3 DNA, CDR3 protein. A D gene is named only where the DNA matches it firmly. A clone size is listed for some rows: how often the clone was seen (once, few, many), or a class if it is expanded.

TRBJ1-2 few NA TRBV5-6 TGTGCCAGCAGCGCCATTAACTATGGCTACACCTTC CASSAINYGYTF
TRBJ2-7 NA TRBD2 TRBV18 TGTGCCAGCTCACCGGGACTAGACGAAGAGCAGTACTTC CASSPGLDEEQYF
TRBJ2-7 few TRBD2 TRBV20-1 TGCAGTGCAGCTGTTAGCGGGAGCTCCTACGAGCAGTACTTC CSAAVSGSSYEQYF
TRBJ2-2 NA NA TRBV2 TGTGCCAGCAGAGATGACAGCCCGTCGGAGCTGTTTTTT CASRDDSPSELFF
TRBJ2-7 NA NA TRBV20-1 TGCAGTGCTAGAGATGCGATAGGACTGAGTCAGTACTTC CSARDAIGLSQYF
TRBJ2-3 NA TRBD2 TRBV29-1 TGCAGCGTTGCACTAGCGGGGGGAAGCACAGATACGCAGTATTTT CSVALAGGSTDTQYF
TRBJ1-2 NA NA TRBV18 TGTGCCAGCTCACCCCCAGGAGGCCATGGCTACACCTTC CASSPPGGHGYTF
TRBJ2-4 NA NA TRBV20-1 TGCAGTGCTAGAGTATCCAGAAGGAACAAAAACATTCAGTACTTC CSARVSRRNKNIQYF
TRBJ1-5 NA NA TRBV5-1 TGCGCCAGCAGCTTGTCTGGGGAGGGCAATCAGCCCCAGCATTTT CASSLSGEGNQPQHF
TRBJ2-7 few NA TRBV15 TGTGCCACCAGCAGAGATGTGTCCTACGAGCAGTACTTC CATSRDVSYEQYF
TRBJ1-1 NA NA TRBV3-1 TGTGCCAGCAGATACAACACTGAAGCTTTCTTT CASRYNTEAFF
TRBJ2-5 few NA TRBV20-1 TGCAGTGCTAGATCACGGACCCAGTACTTC CSARSRTQYF
TRBJ2-1 few NA TRBV9 TGTGCCAGCAGCGTAGCCGGAGGACCCTACAATGAGCAGTTCTTC CASSVAGGPYNEQFF
TRBJ1-2 few NA TRBV3-1 TGTGCCAGCAGCCAACGGGATGGGGATGGCTACACCTTC CASSQRDGDGYTF
TRBJ2-3 few NA TRBV27 TGTGCCAGCAGCAACCACCCAGATACGCAGTATTTT CASSNHPDTQYF
TRBJ1-2 NA NA TRBV4-1 TGCGCCAGCAGCCAAGAGAATTCGAGGACAGCCTACACCTTC CASSQENSRTAYTF
TRBJ2-1 few TRBD2 TRBV12-3/TRBV12-4 TGTGCCAGCAGTTATCAGCGGGGGGGCCAGTTCGGCATCAATGAGCAGTTCTTC CASSYQRGGQFGINEQFF
TRBJ1-1 few TRBD1 TRBV7-2 TGTGCCAGCAGCGGACAGGTTGGCGACACTGAAGCTTTCTTT CASSGQVGDTEAFF
TRBJ2-1 NA TRBD2 TRBV7-2 TGTGCCAGCAGCTTAGCGGGAAAAGCGGGAGGGCAGGGTGAGCAGTTCTTC CASSLAGKAGGQGEQFF
TRBJ2-1 NA NA TRBV5-1 TGCGCCAGCAGCTCCCCAGCGGGCGCCAATAACAATGAGCAGTTCTTC CASSSPAGANNNEQFF
TRBJ1-2 NA NA TRBV6-1 TGTGCCAGCAGGGAACAGGGAAGGTGGGGCTACACCTTC CASREQGRWGYTF
TRBJ2-3 few NA TRBV20-1 TGCAGTGCTAGAGATCACGGGGGCCGGACAGATACGCAGTATTTT CSARDHGGRTDTQYF
TRBJ1-5 NA NA TRBV12-3/TRBV12-4 TGTGCCAGCAGTTTAGCGAGCAGTTCAGGGCCCCAGCATTTT CASSLASSSGPQHF
TRBJ2-6 few TRBD1 TRBV6-2/TRBV6-3 TGTGCCAGCAGTCCTAACCCGGGACAGGGGACCTCTGGGGCCAACGTCCTGACTTTC CASSPNPGQGTSGANVLTF
TRBJ1-2 few NA TRBV7-2 TGTGCCAGCAGCGACGCCGGGGGCTATGGCTACACCTTC CASSDAGGYGYTF
TRBJ1-5 NA NA TRBV20-1 TGCAGTGCTAGAGAGACAGTGGGATCAGCTCAGCCCCAGCATTTT CSARETVGSAQPQHF
TRBJ2-7 few TRBD1 TRBV2 TGTGCCAGCAGGTTTGACAGGGGCGAGCAGTACTTC CASRFDRGEQYF
TRBJ1-5 NA TRBD1 TRBV19 TGTGCCAGCGAGGACAGGCGAAATCAGCCCCAGCATTTT CASEDRRNQPQHF
TRBJ2-1 many TRBD2 TRBV4-3 TGCGCCAGCAGCCAAGACGGGAGGAGCGGGAGGGTTTACAATGAGCAGTTCTTC CASSQDGRSGRVYNEQFF
TRBJ2-1 NA TRBD2 TRBV11-1 TGTGCCAGCAGCGTACTCCCGGGACTAGCGGGACCCATAGGAGGCAATGAGCAGTTCTTC CASSVLPGLAGPIGGNEQFF
TRBJ2-7 NA NA TRBV25-1 TGTGCCAGCAGTGATGTCGGCCGGGGGCCCTACGAGCAGTACTTC CASSDVGRGPYEQYF
TRBJ2-1 few TRBD2 TRBV11-2 TGTGCCAGCAGCTCGCCACGGGGCGGGAGATATAATGAGCAGTTCTTC CASSSPRGGRYNEQFF
TRBJ2-5 NA TRBD2 TRBV5-1 TGCGCCAGCAGCTTGTTGGCGGGGGGGCGGCAAGAGACCCAGTACTTC CASSLLAGGRQETQYF
TRBJ2-7 NA TRBD2 TRBV18 TGTGCCAGCTCGACTAGCGGGAACTACGAGCAGTACTTC CASSTSGNYEQYF
TRBJ2-1 NA NA TRBV9 TGTGCCAGCAGCGTCTCCGGGACTCTATCCTACAATGAGCAGTTCTTC CASSVSGTLSYNEQFF
TRBJ2-3 NA NA TRBV12-3/TRBV12-4 TGTGCCAGCAGTTTTGCGGGGCTCCGCACAGATACGCAGTATTTT CASSFAGLRTDTQYF
TRBJ2-3 NA NA TRBV5-6 TGTGCCAGCAGCTTGTATCAGTCGGGGACGCAGTATTTT CASSLYQSGTQYF
TRBJ2-7 few TRBD1 TRBV12-3/TRBV12-4 TGTGCCAGCAGTTTTAGAATTGACAGGGGATACGAGCAGTACTTC CASSFRIDRGYEQYF
TRBJ2-2 few NA TRBV6-5 TGTGCCAGCAGTTACACGACAGGGCGGGGCGGGGAGCTGTTTTTT CASSYTTGRGGELFF
TRBJ2-7 few TRBD1 TRBV18 TGTGCCAGCTCGCCCGGGACAGGGGGCCGGTACGAGCAGTACTTC CASSPGTGGRYEQYF
TRBJ2-1 NA NA TRBV20-1 TGCAGTGCTAGGAAGGGGGACGCGGAGCAGTTCTTC CSARKGDAEQFF
TRBJ2-6 NA NA TRBV12-5 TGTGCTAGTGGCCCAGATGCTCGGGCCAACGTCCTGACTTTC CASGPDARANVLTF
TRBJ2-1 few NA TRBV7-9 TGTGCCAGCAGTTACAGGTTGGATGAGCAGTTCTTC CASSYRLDEQFF
TRBJ1-6 few NA TRBV6-5 TGTGCCAGCAGTTACCCGGGAGAGGCGTCACCCCTCCACTTT CASSYPGEASPLHF
TRBJ2-5 NA TRBD2 TRBV7-2 TGTGCCAGCAGCTGGGGCGTCGCTAGCGGGGTGGAGACCCAGTACTTC CASSWGVASGVETQYF
TRBJ1-2 NA TRBD1 TRBV7-2 TGTGCCAGCAGCCCACCCCGGCAGGGGGCTGGCTACACCTTC CASSPPRQGAGYTF
TRBJ2-2 NA NA TRBV5-1 TGCGCCAGCAGCTTGTACGGGGGGGAGCTGTTTTTT CASSLYGGELFF
TRBJ1-6 once NA TRBV27 TGTGCCAGTATCGGCGGGGCTGGGTCACCCCTCCACTTT CASIGGAGSPLHF
TRBJ2-7 many NA TRBV20-1 TGCAGTGCTAGTATTCACAAGGAGCAGTACTTC CSASIHKEQYF
TRBJ2-1 NA TRBD2 TRBV20-1 TGCAGAGGACTAGCGGGGACGAATGAGCAGTTCTTC CRGLAGTNEQFF
TRBJ1-1 few NA TRBV3-1 TGTGCCAGCAGCCTAGTGGGAGGGCAGTCGAACACTGAAGCTTTCTTT CASSLVGGQSNTEAFF
TRBJ1-4 once NA TRBV5-1 TGCGCCAGCAGCCCAAGTCAGGGGCGTCGCGAAAAACTGTTTTTT CASSPSQGRREKLFF
TRBJ1-6 few NA TRBV18 TGTGCCAGCTCACCACCAGATTCACCCCTCCACTTT CASSPPDSPLHF
TRBJ2-7 NA TRBD2 TRBV20-1 TGCAGTGCTAGAGCGGGAGGTGCAAGCTCCTACGAGCAGTACTTC CSARAGGASSYEQYF
TRBJ1-2 many NA TRBV9 TGTGCCAGCAGCGTCGGGACGGCTAACTATGGCTACACCTTC CASSVGTANYGYTF
TRBJ1-2 few NA TRBV6-5 TGTGCCAGCAGTTACCTACAGAGTGGGGGCTACACCTTC CASSYLQSGGYTF
TRBJ2-2 few NA TRBV6-5 TGTGCCAGCAGAGACACGGGTAACACCGGGGAGCTGTTTTTT CASRDTGNTGELFF
TRBJ2-7 NA NA TRBV4-3 TGCGCCAGCAGCCAAGAGGGTAGTGCCGAGCAGTACTTC CASSQEGSAEQYF